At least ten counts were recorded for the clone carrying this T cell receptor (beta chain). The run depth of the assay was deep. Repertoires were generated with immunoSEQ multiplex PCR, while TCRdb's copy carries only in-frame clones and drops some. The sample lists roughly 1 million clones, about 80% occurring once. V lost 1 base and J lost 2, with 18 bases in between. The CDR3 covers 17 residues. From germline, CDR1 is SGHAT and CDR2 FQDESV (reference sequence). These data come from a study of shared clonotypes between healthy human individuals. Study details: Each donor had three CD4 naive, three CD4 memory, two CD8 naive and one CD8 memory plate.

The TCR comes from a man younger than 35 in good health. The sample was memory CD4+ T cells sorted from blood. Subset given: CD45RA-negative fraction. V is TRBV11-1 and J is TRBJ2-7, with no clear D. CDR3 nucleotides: TGTGCCAGCAGCTTAGGAGTAATTGGGTCCCCCACCTACGAGCAGTACTTC. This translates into CASSLGVIGSPTYEQYF.